These 30 T cell receptor beta chains were all obtained from the same sample, sequenced in a study of human T cells and chemical hapten exposure. Time point given: pre-sensitization, week 0. Treatment in this sample: therapeutic diphenylcyclopropenone sensitization with weekly scalp DPC. In TCRdb, the RACE reads were re-called with MiXCR into one record per CDR3 protein. The sample records about 110,000 distinct CDR3 sequences, 12% being singletons. The sequencing here drew on whole blood, taken in connection with sensitization to the hapten diphenylcyclopropenone (DPC). The receptors originated from a woman aged 45-59 years with alopecia areata. Some clones in this sample may be carry-over from other donors' samples.

This clonotype turned up a few times. The chain links TRBV5-1 to TRBJ2-2; D possibly corresponds to TRBD1 (5 bases). Deletions cut 5 bases from V and 0 bases from J, with 17 bases between. This CDR3 spans 17 amino acids. Germline CDR1 reads SGHRS; CDR2 reads YFSETQ. The CDR3 here is CASSKIRVGSNTGELFF. The DNA of the CDR3 is TGCGCCAGCAGTAAAATCAGGGTAGGATCGAACACCGGGGAGCTGTTTTTT.

This clonotype came up many times. The chain uses TRBV28 and TRBJ2-6; tentatively, D is TRBD2 (5 bases). Trimming cost V 6 bases and J 4 bases, with 13 bases left between them. CDR1 is MDHEN and CDR2 is SYDVKM in the germline V gene. CDR3 length: 15 amino acids. In nucleotides, the CDR3 is TGTGCCAGCAGGGAAAAGCGGCCCGGGGCCAACGTCCTGACTTTC. Protein sequence: CASREKRPGANVLTF.

This clonotype was recorded at least ten times. V usage is TRBV28 and J usage is TRBJ2-3; D gene uncertain. Per germline, CDR1 MDHEN and CDR2 SYDVKM. CDR3 length: 15 amino acids. V was cut by 2 bases and J by 2 bases, with 11 bases left in between. Here the CDR3 reads CASSLGLVLTDTQYF. CDR3 bases: TGTGCCAGCAGTTTAGGGCTAGTGCTCACAGATACGCAGTATTTT.

This clonotype has a count of ten or more. J is TRBJ1-2 and V is TRBV4-2; 11 nucleotides line up with TRBD1. CDR1 is LGHNA, CDR2 YNFKEQ, per germline. The CDR3 has 14 residues. Losses at the gene ends were 4 bases for V and 7 bases for J; bases not matched to a gene: 5. CDR3 sequence (DNA): TGTGCCAGCAGCCCTGGACAGGGGGCAATTGGCTACACCTTC. Its protein product is CASSPGQGAIGYTF.

The chain links TRBV29-1 to TRBJ2-1, with D hard to call. Germline-derived CDR1 and CDR2 are SQVTM and ANQGSEA. V lost 4 bases, J lost 7 bases, and 11 bases lay in between. The CDR3 is 12 residues long. The DNA of the CDR3 is TGCAGCGTTGTTGGAAATCCGAATGAGCAGTTCTTC. Protein product: CSVVGNPNEQFF.

J is TRBJ1-5 and V is TRBV15, with 7 bases fitting TRBD1. This CDR3 region has 15 residues. The V gene end was trimmed by 0 bases and the J gene end by 5 bases; junction bases not matched to a gene: 4. The germline CDR1 and CDR2 sequences are LNHNV and YYDKDF (reference sequence). The CDR3 here is CATSRDGDSYQPQHF. The DNA for the CDR3 is TGTGCCACCAGCAGAGATGGGGACAGCTATCAGCCCCAGCATTTT.

This chain joins TRBV5-1 and TRBJ1-2, with D possibly matching TRBD1 (5 bases). The CDR3 runs to 15 residues. V was pared by 7 bases and J by 2 bases, with 18 bases between. The germline gives CDR1 SGHRS, CDR2 YFSETQ. The CDR3 DNA is TGCGCCAGCCGATCCAGTGGGCAGGGAAACTATGGCTACACCTTC. This encodes CASRSSGQGNYGYTF.

This clonotype was seen more than once but under ten times. V and J are TRBV6-1 and TRBJ2-3; weak D call: TRBD1 (6 bases). Germline V gives CDR1 MNHNS, CDR2 SASEGT. The germline V and J ends were trimmed by 8 bases and 5 bases, with 11 bases remaining between them. The CDR3 totals 12 residues. The CDR3 DNA reads TGTGCCAGCGGCCTGACAGGAGATACGCAGTATTTT. As protein: CASGLTGDTQYF.

This rearrangement joins TRBV29-1 to TRBJ1-1; the D gene is possibly TRBD1 (5 bases). The CDR3 is 10 residues long. Trimming removed 4 bases from V and 6 bases from J, with 6 bases in between. Looked up from germline, CDR1 is SQVTM and CDR2 is ANQGSEA. The CDR3 DNA is TGCAGCGTTGCCAGGGCTGAAGCTTTCTTT. Translation gives CSVARAEAFF. Full variable domain (remainder filled in from reference TRBV29-1 and TRBJ1-1): SAVISQKPSRDICQRGTSLTIQCQVDSQVTMMFWYRQQPGQSLTLIATANQGSEATYESGFVIDKFPISRPNLTFSTLTVSNMSPEDSSIYLCSVARAEAFFGQGTRLTVV.

The chain links TRBV5-1 to TRBJ1-3; D not resolved. Germline V lookup: CDR1 SGHRS, CDR2 YFSETQ. CDR3 size: 16 residues. V lost 4 bases and J 4 bases, leaving 18 bases between the germline ends. The CDR3 reads CASSPQEPGRGNTIYF. CDR3 bases: TGCGCCAGCAGCCCACAAGAGCCGGGGAGAGGAAACACCATATATTTT.

The V and J genes are TRBV5-1 and TRBJ1-1; D is perhaps TRBD1 (6 bases). Germline V gene lookup returns CDR1 SGHRS and CDR2 YFSETQ. V was pared by 4 bases and J by 4 bases, with 14 bases between. This CDR3 has 14 amino acids. CDR3 DNA sequence: TGCGCCAGCAGCATGACAGGTTGGGGCACTGAAGCTTTCTTT. Translating it yields CASSMTGWGTEAFF. Filled out from reference TRBV5-1 and TRBJ1-1, the complete variable domain reads KAGVTQTPRYLIKTRGQQVTLSCSPISGHRSVSWYQQTPGQGLQFLFEYFSETQRNKGNFPGRFSGRQFSNSRSEMNVSTLELGDSALYLCASSMTGWGTEAFFGQGTRLTVV.

CDR3 loop: CASSPRLGTVANTGELFF. DNA for the CDR3: TGCGCCAGCAGCCCGCGGCTGGGGACAGTCGCGAACACCGGGGAGCTGTTTTTT. The chain couples TRBV4-1 to TRBJ2-2; 7 bases map to TRBD1. Per germline, CDR1 MGHRA and CDR2 YSYEKL. The CDR3 totals 18 residues. The V and J ends lost 4 bases and 0 bases, in that order; junction bases with no gene match: 11.

This clonotype was seen more than once but under ten times. The rearrangement joins TRBV5-4 to TRBJ1-1; 7 nucleotides match TRBD1. The CDR3 runs to 15 residues. The V gene end was trimmed by 4 bases and the J gene end by 3 bases; junction bases not matched to a gene: 9. Germline V CDR1 and CDR2: SGHNT, YYREEE (reference sequence). The CDR3 sequence is CASSPGQFKDTEAFF. Here the CDR3 DNA reads TGTGCCAGCAGCCCGGGACAGTTTAAGGACACTGAAGCTTTCTTT.

A few counts support this clonotype. This chain links TRBV29-1 with TRBJ1-3; D gene uncertain. Germline V lookup: CDR1 SQVTM, CDR2 ANQGSEA. The CDR3 loop spans 13 amino acids. The germline V and J ends were trimmed by 3 bases and 0 bases, with 6 bases remaining between them. The CDR3 DNA reads TGCAGCGTTGAGGTGGACTCTGGAAACACCATATATTTT. It codes for CSVEVDSGNTIYF.

This clonotype was seen only a few times. CDR3: CATQAGTVNTGELFF. The DNA for the CDR3 is TGTGCCACCCAGGCCGGGACAGTTAACACCGGGGAGCTGTTTTTT. This sequence joins TRBV9 and TRBJ2-2, with TRBD1 matching 7 bases. This CDR3 contains 15 residues. Germline CDR1 is SGDLS and CDR2 is YYNGEE. The V and J ends lost 9 bases and 2 bases, in that order; junction bases with no gene match: 10.

This clonotype was counted only a few times. One end of the junction fails to match germline, which may point to a read error. The V gene is TRBV7-2, the J gene TRBJ2-7; D not certain. Germline V gene sequence: CDR1 SGHTA, CDR2 FQGNSA. CDR3 length equals 13 residues. DNA of the CDR3: TGTGCCAGCAGCTCCGCCATCATGGCCGCCCGGTCTTTC. Translating gives CASSSAIMAARSF.

V and J are TRBV7-9 and TRBJ1-2; TRBD1 might be the D (5 bases). Trimming shortened V by 1 base and J by 4 bases, and 13 bases separated the two germline ends. This CDR3 is 15 amino acids long. CDR1 is SEHNR and CDR2 is FQNEAQ in the germline V gene (reference sequence). This CDR3 is CASSLGGAFFYGYTF. In DNA form, the CDR3 reads TGTGCCAGCAGCTTAGGTGGGGCTTTCTTCTATGGCTACACCTTC.

The chain combines TRBV6-2 or TRBV6-3 with TRBJ2-2; D perhaps matches TRBD2 (6 bases). Between the trimmed V and J ends, which lost 6 bases and 1 base, there was a span of 9 bases. This CDR3 has 14 residues. Germline V gene sequence: CDR1 MNHEY, CDR2 SVGEGT. In nucleotides, the CDR3 is TGTGCCAGCAGACTCGGGGGGAACACCGGGGAGCTGTTTTTT. This gives the protein CASRLGGNTGELFF.

A remark on this clonotype: This sequence may be a read error, since a much larger clone differs from it by one base. The V call is TRBV12-3 or TRBV12-4, the J call TRBJ2-4; tentatively, D is TRBD1 (6 bases). Trimming stripped 4 bases from V and 7 bases from J, with 17 bases between. The CDR3 has 15 residues. CDR3 in amino acids: CASSSRRGQGNIQYF. The CDR3 DNA follows: TGTGCCAGCAGTTCCCGTAGGGGTCAGGGGAACATTCAGTACTTC.

Concerning this clonotype itself: This may stem from a read error, because a much larger clone lies one nucleotide away. The chain is built from TRBV28 and TRBJ2-3, with 9 bases that match TRBD1. This CDR3 is 16 amino acids long. V trimming: 5 bases; J trimming: 5 bases; junction bases outside the gene matches: 11. Germline V gene sequence: CDR1 MDHEN, CDR2 SYDVKM. CDR3 loop: CASSEYDRGNRDTQYF. CDR3 nucleotide sequence: TGTGCCAGCAGTGAATACGACAGGGGGAATAGAGATACGCAGTATTTT.

V usage is TRBV5-5 and J usage is TRBJ2-5, with no clear D. Germline V lookup: CDR1 SGHKS, CDR2 YYEKEE (reference sequence). The CDR3 has 15 residues. V was cut by 4 bases and J by 2 bases, with 15 bases left in between. The CDR3 sequence is CASSPLMATQETQYF. CDR3 in DNA: TGTGCCAGCAGCCCCTTGATGGCAACACAAGAGACCCAGTACTTC.

This clonotype was recorded at least ten times. The chain uses TRBV12-3 or TRBV12-4 and TRBJ1-3, with no clear D. There are 15 residues in the CDR3. The V and J ends lost 4 bases and 16 bases respectively, with 26 bases between them. CDR3 coding DNA: TGTGCCAGCAGTTCCTCCCCTCCAGAGGTACCATATAATTATTTT. Amino acids: CASSSSPPEVPYNYF.

In its sample, this clonotype was seen many times. The chain recombines TRBV4-1 with TRBJ1-1; D gene uncertain. Deletions cut 1 base from V and 1 base from J, with 4 bases between. The V gene's germline CDR1 is MGHRA and CDR2 YSYEKL. The CDR3 contains 13 residues. CDR3: CASSQVENTEAFF. The DNA for the CDR3 is TGCGCCAGCAGCCAAGTCGAGAACACTGAAGCTTTCTTT.

This clonotype was seen repeatedly, ten times or more. The chain carries TRBV12-3 or TRBV12-4 and TRBJ1-1, with TRBD1 matching over 7 bases. There are 15 residues in the CDR3. Trimming cost V 4 bases and J 0 bases; bases outside gene matches: 5. The CDR3 loop is CASSSDRIMNTEAFF. CDR3 DNA: TGTGCCAGCAGTTCGGACAGGATCATGAACACTGAAGCTTTCTTT.

Points on this clonotype: This clone may be a read error of a much larger clone one base away. The gene calls are TRBV6-5 and TRBJ2-3; D call uncertain. The DNA matches TRBJ1-5 better at its end, which makes the J call doubtful. The CDR3 is made up of 16 amino acids. The germline gives CDR1 MNHEY, CDR2 SVGAGI. The CDR3 is CASSSGLAQSTDTQHF. For the CDR3, the DNA is TGTGCCAGCAGTTCTGGACTAGCGCAGAGCACAGATACGCAGCATTTT.

The V gene is TRBV3-1, the J gene TRBJ2-3; D is ambiguous. The CDR3 has 14 residues. V lost 4 bases to trimming and J lost 0 bases, with 8 bases between them. Looked up from germline, CDR1 is LGHDT and CDR2 is YNNKEL (reference sequence). The CDR3 is CASSPRLSTDTQYF. The CDR3 DNA follows: TGTGCCAGCAGCCCTCGACTGAGCACAGATACGCAGTATTTT.

This clonotype was seen at least ten times. The V call is TRBV7-9, the J call TRBJ1-2, with 7 bases fitting TRBD1. The V gene's germline CDR1 is SEHNR and CDR2 FQNEAQ (reference sequence). The CDR3 contains 14 residues. V lost 6 bases to trimming and J lost 2 bases; unmatched junction nucleotides: 6. The CDR3 protein is CASRRETGNYGYTF. For the CDR3, the DNA is TGTGCCAGCAGACGGGAGACAGGGAACTATGGCTACACCTTC.

This clonotype has more than one count but fewer than ten. The V gene is TRBV18, the J gene TRBJ2-1; the match to TRBD2 covers 10 bases. The V and J ends lost 6 bases and 3 bases, in that order; junction bases with no gene match: 8. This CDR3 contains 16 residues. Germline V gene sequence: CDR1 KGHSH, CDR2 LQKENI. This CDR3 is CASSEERGGLYNEQFF. CDR3 bases: TGTGCCAGCTCGGAAGAGCGGGGGGGCCTCTACAATGAGCAGTTCTTC.

The chain has TRBV7-2 and TRBJ2-1; perhaps TRBD1 as D (6 bases). Per the germline V gene, CDR1 is SGHTA and CDR2 is FQGNSA. This CDR3 has 17 amino acids. Trimming pared 2 bases from V and 1 base from J, leaving 15 bases between. CDR3 sequence: CASSLQSSRGSYNEQFF. The CDR3 nucleotides are TGTGCCAGCAGCTTACAGAGCTCGAGGGGGTCCTACAATGAGCAGTTCTTC.

The rearrangement links TRBV6-5 to TRBJ1-2; no reliable D call. Trimming stripped 2 bases from V and 9 bases from J, with 13 bases between. From germline, CDR1 is MNHEY and CDR2 SVGAGI. The CDR3 length is 13 residues. Here the CDR3 DNA reads TGTGCCAGCAGTTACAATATCAAGGGCAGCTACACCTTC. This sequence encodes CASSYNIKGSYTF.